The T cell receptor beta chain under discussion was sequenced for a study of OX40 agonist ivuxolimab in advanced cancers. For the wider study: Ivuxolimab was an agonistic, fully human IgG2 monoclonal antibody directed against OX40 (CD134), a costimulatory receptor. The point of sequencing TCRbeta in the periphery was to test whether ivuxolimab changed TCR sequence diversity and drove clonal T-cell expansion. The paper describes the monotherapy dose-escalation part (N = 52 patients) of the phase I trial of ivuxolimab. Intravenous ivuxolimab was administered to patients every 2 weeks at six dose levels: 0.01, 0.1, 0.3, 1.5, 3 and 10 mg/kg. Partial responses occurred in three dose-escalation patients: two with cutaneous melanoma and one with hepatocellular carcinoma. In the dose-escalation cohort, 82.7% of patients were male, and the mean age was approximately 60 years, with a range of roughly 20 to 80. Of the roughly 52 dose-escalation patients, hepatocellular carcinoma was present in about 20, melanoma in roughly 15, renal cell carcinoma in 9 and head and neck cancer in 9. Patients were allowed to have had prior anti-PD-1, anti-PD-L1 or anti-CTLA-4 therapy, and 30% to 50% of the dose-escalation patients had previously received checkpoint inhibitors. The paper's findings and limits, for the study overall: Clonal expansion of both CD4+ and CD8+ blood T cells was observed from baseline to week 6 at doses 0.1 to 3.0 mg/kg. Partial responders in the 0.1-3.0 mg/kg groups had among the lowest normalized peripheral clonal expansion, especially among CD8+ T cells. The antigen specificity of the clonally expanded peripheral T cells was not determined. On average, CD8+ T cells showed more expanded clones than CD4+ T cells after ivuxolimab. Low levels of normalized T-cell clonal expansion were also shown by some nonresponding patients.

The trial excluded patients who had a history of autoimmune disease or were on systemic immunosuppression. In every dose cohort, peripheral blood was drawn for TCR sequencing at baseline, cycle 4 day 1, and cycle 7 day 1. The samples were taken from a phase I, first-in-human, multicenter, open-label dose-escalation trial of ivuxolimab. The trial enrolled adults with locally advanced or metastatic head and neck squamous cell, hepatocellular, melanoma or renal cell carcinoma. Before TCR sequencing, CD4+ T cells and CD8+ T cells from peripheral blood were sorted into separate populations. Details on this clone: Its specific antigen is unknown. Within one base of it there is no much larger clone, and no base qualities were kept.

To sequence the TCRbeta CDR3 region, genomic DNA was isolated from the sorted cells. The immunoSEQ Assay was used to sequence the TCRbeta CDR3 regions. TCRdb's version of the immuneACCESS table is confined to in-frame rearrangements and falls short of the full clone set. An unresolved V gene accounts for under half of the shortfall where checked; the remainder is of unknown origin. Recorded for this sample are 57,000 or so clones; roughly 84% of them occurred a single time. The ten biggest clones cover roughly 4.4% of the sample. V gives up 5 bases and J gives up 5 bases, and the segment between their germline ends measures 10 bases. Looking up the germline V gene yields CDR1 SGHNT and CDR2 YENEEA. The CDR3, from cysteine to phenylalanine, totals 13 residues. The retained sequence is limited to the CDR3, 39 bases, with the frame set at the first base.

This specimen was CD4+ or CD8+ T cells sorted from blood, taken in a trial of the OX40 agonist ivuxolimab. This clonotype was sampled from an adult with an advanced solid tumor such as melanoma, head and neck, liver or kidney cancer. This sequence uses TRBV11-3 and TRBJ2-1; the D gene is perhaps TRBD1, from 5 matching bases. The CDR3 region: CASSRDRHNEQFF. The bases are TGTGCCAGCAGCCGAGACAGACACAATGAGCAGTTCTTC.